The entry below describes one T cell receptor (beta chain). The repertoire was sequenced with immunoSEQ multiplex PCR; TCRdb's copy has only in-frame clones and lacks some. The sample holds about 100,000 clones, approximately 89% seen once. The record originates from a study of OX40 agonist ivuxolimab in advanced cancers. At the level of the study: In this trial design, patients received ivuxolimab intravenously at 0.01 to 10 mg/kg every 2 weeks. Each dose-escalation patient presented with hepatocellular carcinoma, melanoma, renal cell or head and neck cancer.

The CDR3 spans 15 residues. Trimming at V came to 3 bases and at J to 5 bases, leaving 6 bases not matched to a gene. The germline gives CDR1 SGDLS, CDR2 YYNGEE. This receptor was taken from an adult with an advanced solid tumor such as melanoma, head and neck, liver or kidney cancer. The sample consisted of CD4+ or CD8+ T cells sorted from blood, taken in a trial of the OX40 agonist ivuxolimab. This chain links TRBV9 with TRBJ2-7; 12 bases map to TRBD1. The CDR3: CASSAGTGGPNEQYF. The DNA of the CDR3 is TGTGCCAGCAGCGCCGGGACAGGGGGCCCCAACGAGCAGTACTTC.